The T cell receptor beta chain described here comes from a study of blood T cell repertoires in COVID-19 (TCRdb year 2020). Notes on the research overall: Collaborator samples came from the United States, Italy and Spain and covered acute and convalescent phases of COVID-19. The material from the prospective study consisted of cDNA or gDNA derived from T cells, B-cell-depleted T cells, or PBMCs. Deeply sampled blood TCRbeta repertoires from subjects exposed to, actively infected with, or recovered from COVID-19 were included in the dataset. A freely available public database, intended as a resource for researchers studying the immune response to SARS-CoV-2, is where the repertoires were released. The samples were drawn from the first 160 participants of the ongoing ImmuneRACE study and from 1,254 subjects provided by 6 global collaborators. A de-identified subject ID, COVID-19 status, age in years and sex were almost always included in the sample metadata. HLA class I and class II types, where available, came from metadata supplied by the sample provider rather than from assay-based typing. Overall results and qualifications from the work: How much clinical and demographic metadata was included differed by source and by participant, and the metadata was provided uncurated.

In its sample, this clone was seen once. Its antigen remains unidentified. No per-base quality is available; no much larger clone lies one base away. The CDR3 contains 13 residues, cysteine and phenylalanine counted. The sequence is cut down to CDR3 DNA, 39 bases in frame from base 1. V is pared back by 3 bases and J by 0 bases, with 5 bases lying between the germline termini. The collaborating institutions used their own protocols to collect whole blood in K2EDTA tubes. For TCRbeta analysis, collaborators shipped samples as frozen whole blood, isolated PBMCs, or DNA extracted from either of those sample types. TCRbeta CDR3 regions were amplified from genomic DNA by means of the immunoSEQ Assay, a bias-controlled multiplex PCR. In the original analysis: Nucleated cell counts per sample were estimated from amplification of reference gene primers within the assay. To quantify the absolute abundance of each unique TCRbeta CDR3 rearrangement, sequence reads were collapsed and filtered. For each sample, productive Simpson clonality was calculated by taking the square root of Simpson's diversity index across productive rearrangements. TCRdb obtained this table from immuneACCESS and retained in-frame rearrangements with V and J assigned. These tables miss some clones; where compared with another copy, unresolved V genes account for less than half of the shortfall, and the remainder is unexplained. V and J calls and clone size are as listed in that table; D and trimming were resolved from the DNA. This sample lists 290,000 or so clones; around 90% were detected once. The ten largest clones take up 1.3% of the sample.

The clonotype was recovered from a man aged 65 to 79 with acute or convalescent COVID-19. The material sequenced was peripheral blood. The chain was built from TRBV12-3 or TRBV12-4 and TRBJ1-2, with no confident D gene call. The CDR3: CASSFLANYGYTF. The DNA sequence reads TGTGCCAGCAGTTTCCTAGCTAACTATGGCTACACCTTC.